The 18 T cell receptor delta chains in this list originate from one sample, sequenced in a study of gamma delta lymphoproliferative disorders and STAT genes. Genomic DNA from isolated PBMCs served as the sequencing template. TCRdb redid clone calling on the multiplex PCR reads using CATT. The table records 650 to 850 delta-chain clones, around 1.6% of them present only once. The sequencing sample was made of blood. The source of these receptors is a human donor in good health.

This clone has a handful of counts. It differs at one base from a far larger clone, so likely a read error. The same CDR3 is also encoded by other DNA sequences in this sample. This chain joins TRDV2 and TRDJ1, with 12 bases matching TRDD3. Germline V gives CDR1 GEAIGNYY, CDR2 EKD. This CDR3 comprises 19 residues. The V and J ends lost 3 bases and 3 bases, in that order; junction bases with no gene match: 16. The DNA of the CDR3 is TGTGCCTGTGACGACCTTATTCTGGGGGATACGCCGTCTCCCGATAAACTCATCTTT. Protein: CACDDLILGDTPSPDKLIF.

This clone has more than one count but fewer than ten. This sequence is one base from a far larger clone and is likely a read error. This sample also contains other DNA sequences that code for the same CDR3. The chain uses TRDV2 and TRDJ1; 11 bases align to TRDD3. The CDR3 is made up of 19 amino acids. V was pared by 3 bases and J by 3 bases, with 17 bases of the junction left unmatched. Looked up from germline, CDR1 is GEAIGNYY and CDR2 is EKD. The CDR3 loop reads CACDDLILGDTPSPDKLIF. The CDR3 coding sequence is TGTGCCTGTGACGACCTCATTCTGGGGGATACACCGTCTCCCGATAAACTCATCTTT.

A note on this clone: The protein in TCRdb stems from a much larger clone and differs at residue 7 from this DNA's translation, likely a read error; here the protein is translated from the DNA. The rearrangement joins TRDV2 to TRDJ1, with 10 bases aligning to TRDD3. CDR1 and CDR2 from the germline V gene are GEAIGNYY and EKD. Unmatched junction bases numbered 10, after V lost 0 bases and J lost 1 base. The CDR3 is 18 amino acids. The CDR3 loop reads CACDTVSGGYPRTDKLIF. CDR3 coding DNA: TGTGCCTGTGACACCGTGAGTGGGGGATACCCGCGCACCGATAAACTCATCTTT.

This clone was detected a few times. The amino acid sequence in TCRdb belongs to a much larger clone and departs from this DNA's translation at residue 9, likely a sequencing read error; the sequence shown is translated from the DNA. The rearrangement links TRDV2 to TRDJ1, with 10 bases aligning to TRDD3. Trimming cost V 1 base and J 4 bases; bases outside gene matches: 26. Per the germline V gene, CDR1 is GEAIGNYY and CDR2 is EKD. There are 22 residues in the CDR3. The CDR3: CACDTILKSSYQLGDTHDKLIF. Written as DNA, the CDR3 is TGTGCCTGTGACACAATTCTAAAGTCTTCCTACCAATTGGGGGATACCCACGATAAACTCATCTTT.

This clone was counted a few times. No V gene call is available, although the J gene is TRDJ1. The CDR3 covers 11 residues. CDR3 loop: CASRFPDKLIF. As DNA, the CDR3 is TGTGCCTCCCGTTTCCCCGATAAACTCATCTTT.

On this clone itself: TCRdb lists the protein of a much larger clone for this DNA, which differs at residue 6, so this is likely a read error; the protein given here is translated from the DNA itself. The CDR3, as DNA: TGTGCTCTTGGGAAGACCTTCCTACGTTCTGGGGGATATCTATCCGATAAACTCATCTTT. Its translation is CALGKTFLRSGGYLSDKLIF. The rearrangement joins TRDV1 to TRDJ1, with D possibly being TRDD3 (10 bases). Trimming left V 5 bases short and J 3 bases short, with 31 bases between. CDR3 length: 20 amino acids. CDR1 is TSWWSYY, CDR2 QGS, per germline.

Regarding this clone: This likely traces to a read error, being one base from a far larger clone. V and J are TRDV1 and TRDJ1; 7 bases agree with TRDD3. CDR1 and CDR2 from the germline V gene are TSWWSYY and QGS. The CDR3 has 21 residues. In nucleotides, the CDR3 is TGTGCTCTTGGGCAAACTTTAGGGTTACTGGGGATTCCCTGGTACACCGATAAACCCATCTTT. Its protein product is CALGQTLGLLGIPWYTDKPIF.

This clone was observed a few times. A far larger clone is only one base removed, so a read error is likely. Other DNA sequences in this sample translate to the same CDR3. V gene TRDV2 combines with J gene TRDJ2, with 8 bases fitting TRDD3. Germline V gene sequence: CDR1 GEAIGNYY, CDR2 EKD. The CDR3 length is 20 residues. CDR3 sequence reads: CACDRVGLGDPKALTAQLFF. The CDR3 DNA reads as TGTGCTTGTGACAGGGTGGGGTTGGGGGATCCCAAAGCTTTGACAGCACAACTCTTCTTT.

On this clone: With only one base between it and a far larger clone, this is likely a read error. At the DNA level, this CDR3 is encoded by other sequences in the same sample as well. The chain links TRDV2 to TRDJ1; 8 bases align to TRDD3. From germline, CDR1 is GEAIGNYY and CDR2 EKD. The CDR3 is 17 residues long. The CDR3 DNA sequence: TGTGCTTGTGACACCCTAGTGAGGGATACGTTCACCGATAAACTCATCTTT. Protein sequence: CACDTLVRDTFTDKLIF.

This clone showed up just a few times. A far larger clone is off by one base, so a read error is likely. The sample holds other DNA sequences that translate to the same CDR3. The chain recombines TRDV1 with TRDJ1; D may be TRDD3 (5 bases). The germline gives CDR1 TSWWSYY, CDR2 QGS. This CDR3 has 20 amino acids. Trimming removed 0 bases from V and 2 bases from J, with 25 bases in between. The CDR3 region is CALGELSTGTNPRYTDKLIF. The CDR3 nucleotides are TGTGCTCTTGGGGAACTTTCCACTGGCACTAACCCTAGGTATACCGATAAACTCATCTTT.

This clone was seen only a few times. This DNA translates differently at residue 11 from the TCRdb protein, which is that of a much larger clone; a read error is likely, and the protein shown is the DNA's own translation. The chain combines TRDV3 with TRDJ1, with 10 bases aligning to TRDD3. Germline CDR1 reads TVYSNPD; CDR2 reads GDNSRS (reference sequence). This CDR3 is 19 amino acids long. CDR3 residues: CAFAFHYYWGMRHTDKLIF. CDR3 in DNA: TGTGCATTCGCCTTCCATTATTACTGGGGGATGCGCCACACCGATAAACTCATCTTT.

The V gene was left uncalled, and the J gene is TRDJ3; TRDD3 is the table's D call and was not checked against the DNA. This CDR3 contains 18 residues. CDR3 DNA sequence: TGTGCTTCATTGTGCCTTCCCGCGGGGGCCTGGGACACCCGACAGATGTTTTTC. Protein sequence: CASLCLPAGAWDTRQMFF.

This clone counts as medium-sized. With only one base between it and a far larger clone, this is likely a read error. The chain links TRDV1 to TRDJ1; TRDD3 might be the D (6 bases). There are 22 residues in the CDR3. V was trimmed by 1 base and J by 0 bases, leaving 30 bases between them. Looked up from germline, CDR1 is TSWWSYY and CDR2 is QGS. For the CDR3, the DNA is TGTGCTCTTGGGGAACCGATAGCCCTCCTAGCCCTCTGGGGCAGTCACACCGATAAACTCATCTTT. Amino acids: CALGEPIALLALWGSHTDKLIF.

This clone was seen a handful of times. This DNA translates differently at residue 14 from the TCRdb protein, which is that of a much larger clone; a read error is likely, and the protein shown is the DNA's own translation. This chain uses TRDV3 with TRDJ1; 9 nucleotides match TRDD3. Germline V gives CDR1 TVYSNPD, CDR2 GDNSRS (reference sequence). The CDR3 contains 16 residues. CDR3 region: CAFIKGIRWGTDKPIF. The CDR3 DNA follows: TGTGCCTTTATAAAGGGGATACGCTGGGGCACCGATAAACCCATCTTT.

This clone is termed medium-sized. The protein in TCRdb stems from a much larger clone and differs at residue 15 from this DNA's translation, likely a read error; here the protein is translated from the DNA. The chain is built from TRDV2 and TRDJ1; TRDD2 agrees at 9 bases. Trimming at V came to 1 base and at J to 4 bases, leaving 27 bases not matched to a gene. The V gene's germline CDR1 is GEAIGNYY and CDR2 EKD. This CDR3 contains 22 residues. The CDR3 loop is CACDTILKPSYQLGGTHDKLIF. For the CDR3, the DNA is TGTGCCTGTGACACAATTCTAAAGCCTTCCTACCAATTGGGGGGTACCCACGATAAACTCATCTTT.

This clone came up a few times. This DNA's translation and the protein TCRdb lists, from a much larger clone, do not match at residue 14, likely due to a read error; the protein shown is translated from the DNA. V is TRDV2 and J is TRDJ1; 9 nucleotides line up with TRDD2. V trimming: 1 base; J trimming: 4 bases; junction bases outside the gene matches: 27. Germline V CDR1 and CDR2: GEAIGNYY, EKD. The CDR3 contains 22 residues. The CDR3 spells CACDTILKPSYQLVDTHDKLIF. For the CDR3, the DNA is TGTGCCTGTGACACAATTCTAAAGCCTTCCTACCAATTGGTGGATACCCACGATAAACTCATCTTT.

There are many counts of this clone. The protein TCRdb lists belongs to a much larger clone and differs from this DNA's translation at residue 6, which points to a read error; the protein shown is made from the DNA. The chain carries TRDV2 and TRDJ1, with a tentative D call TRDD3 (10 bases). The V gene's germline CDR1 is GEAIGNYY and CDR2 EKD. The V end was cut by 1 base, the J end by 4 bases, with 36 bases between. The CDR3 has 22 residues. The CDR3 DNA reads as TGTGCCTGTGACACAACTCTAAAGCCTTCCTACCAATTGGGGGATACCCACGATAAACTCATCTTT. Translation: CACDTTLKPSYQLGDTHDKLIF.

This clone was counted a few times. A far larger clone is one nucleotide away, so this likely arose from a read error. This specimen includes other DNA sequences encoding the same CDR3. This chain's CDR3 is CACDTILKPSYQLGDTHDKLIF. The CDR3 DNA is TGTGCTTGTGACACAATTCTAAAGCCTTCCTACCAATTGGGGGATACCCACGATAAACTCATCTTT. The chain combines TRDV2 with TRDJ1; TRDD3 is a possible D gene (10 bases). This CDR3 is built from 22 residues. CDR1 and CDR2 (germline): GEAIGNYY, EKD.